This TCR beta chain was documented in a study of blood T cell repertoires in COVID-19. In the authors' workflow: Reference gene primer amplification in the assay estimated nucleated cell counts. Method: immunoSEQ multiplex PCR; TCRdb's copy keeps in-frame clones and lacks some. Clone size and V and J calls were adopted from that table, with D and trimming inferred from the DNA. The table lists roughly 65,000 clones, roughly 80% of them singletons. Sequences were obtained from peripheral blood. This sequence was found in a human donor in a cohort sampled during active COVID-19.

For the CDR3, the DNA is TGTGCCACCGGATCGGGGGCAGATACGCAGTATTTT. Residues: CATGSGADTQYF. This chain links TRBV10-3 with TRBJ2-3; possibly TRBD2 for D (6 bases). The CDR3 sequence is 12 residues long. V was shortened by 10 bases and J by 4 bases, with 12 bases between the two germline ends. Germline V gene lookup returns CDR1 ENHRY and CDR2 SYGVKD.